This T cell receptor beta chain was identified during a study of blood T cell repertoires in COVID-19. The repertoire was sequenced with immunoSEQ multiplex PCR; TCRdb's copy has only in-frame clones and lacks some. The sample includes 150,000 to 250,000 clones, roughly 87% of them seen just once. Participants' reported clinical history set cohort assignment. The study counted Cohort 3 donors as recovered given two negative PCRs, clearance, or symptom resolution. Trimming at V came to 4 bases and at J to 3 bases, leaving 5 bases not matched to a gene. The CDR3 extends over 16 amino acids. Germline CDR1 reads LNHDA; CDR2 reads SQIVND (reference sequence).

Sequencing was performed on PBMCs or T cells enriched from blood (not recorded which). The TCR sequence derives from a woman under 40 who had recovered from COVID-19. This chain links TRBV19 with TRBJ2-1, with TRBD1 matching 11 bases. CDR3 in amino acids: CASSTAGTGGYNEQFF. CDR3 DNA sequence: TGTGCCAGTAGTACCGCCGGGACAGGGGGCTACAATGAGCAGTTCTTC.